Shown below are 17 T cell receptor beta chains from a single sample sequenced in a study of blood T cell repertoires in COVID-19. The repertoire was sequenced with immunoSEQ multiplex PCR; TCRdb's copy has only in-frame clones and lacks some. This sample has 25,000 to 40,000 clones, with approximately 90% found just once. Sequences were obtained from peripheral blood. These receptors all stem from a human donor in a cohort sampled during active COVID-19.

Turning to this clone: At one boundary the junction diverges from the germline segment, which might be a read error. The genes are TRBV19 and TRBJ2-1; the D gene is possibly TRBD2 (6 bases). The CDR3 spans 19 residues. CDR1 is LNHDA, CDR2 SQIVND, per germline (reference sequence). In nucleotides, the CDR3 is TGTGCCAGTAGAATAGGGGCGGGGACCCCTCTGAGCTCCTACAATGAGCAGTTCTTC. Translation: CASRIGAGTPLSSYNEQFF.

V usage is TRBV3-1 (or the pseudogene TRBV3-2) and J usage is TRBJ2-2; 7 bases line up with TRBD1. Germline CDR1 is LGHDT and CDR2 is YNNKEL (reference sequence). The CDR3 covers 14 residues. Trimming at V came to 4 bases and at J to 6 bases, leaving 5 bases not matched to a gene. The CDR3, as DNA: TGTGCCAGCAGCCCCTTACAGGGGTCCGGGGAGCTGTTTTTT. It is translated as CASSPLQGSGELFF.

In its sample, this clone was seen once. The CDR3 DNA reads TGCAGCGCTACCGGACTAGCCTACAATGAGCAGTTCTTC. This translates into CSATGLAYNEQFF. The chain employs TRBV29-1 and TRBJ2-1, with TRBD2 matching 7 bases. The CDR3 has 13 residues. Looked up from germline, CDR1 is SQVTM and CDR2 is ANQGSEA. V trimming: 7 bases; J trimming: 2 bases; junction bases outside the gene matches: 5.

This rearrangement joins TRBV30 to TRBJ2-5; D may be TRBD2 (5 bases). The length of the CDR3 is 12 residues. The germline V gene has CDR1 GTSNPN and CDR2 SVGIG (reference sequence). Trimming pared 0 bases from V and 4 bases from J, leaving 6 bases between. CDR3 region: CAWSVAAETQYF. CDR3 nucleotide sequence: TGTGCCTGGAGTGTAGCGGCAGAGACCCAGTACTTC.

The gene calls are TRBV5-1 and TRBJ2-2, with 9 bases fitting TRBD1. The germline gives CDR1 SGHRS, CDR2 YFSETQ. The trim removed 4 bases at V and 0 bases at J, leaving 10 bases unmatched. The CDR3 has 18 amino acids. For the CDR3, the DNA is TGCGCCAGCAGCAGACTATCCCGGGACAGGGCGAACACCGGGGAGCTGTTTTTT. This sequence encodes CASSRLSRDRANTGELFF.

The chain has TRBV10-3 and TRBJ2-1, with TRBD2 matching over 8 bases. The CDR3 runs to 16 residues. Germline-derived CDR1 and CDR2 are ENHRY and SYGVKD. Unmatched junction bases numbered 7, after V lost 4 bases and J lost 2 bases. CDR3 protein: CAISAASRGAYNEQFF. In nucleotides, the CDR3 is TGTGCCATCAGTGCCGCGTCGCGGGGGGCCTACAATGAGCAGTTCTTC.

The V and J genes are TRBV10-3 and TRBJ2-5; weak D call: TRBD1 (5 bases). The V gene lost 11 bases and the J gene lost 0 bases, with 13 bases spanning the gap. Germline V lookup: CDR1 ENHRY, CDR2 SYGVKD. The CDR3 runs to 13 residues. Here the CDR3 reads CAAASGYQETQYF. Here the CDR3 DNA reads TGTGCCGCCGCCTCAGGGTACCAAGAGACCCAGTACTTC.

CDR3 residues: CASSIAGGREFGNTIYF. In DNA, the CDR3 is TGTGCCAGTAGTATAGCGGGGGGAAGAGAGTTTGGAAACACCATATATTTT. The chain couples TRBV19 to TRBJ1-3, with D possibly TRBD1 on 5 matching bases. The V gene's germline CDR1 is LNHDA and CDR2 SQIVND (reference sequence). Trimming shortened V by 1 base and J by 3 bases, and 16 bases separated the two germline ends. CDR3 length: 17 residues.

This chain uses TRBV5-1 with TRBJ2-6; 9 bases are a match to TRBD1. The CDR3 runs 19 residues. Trimming at V came to 0 bases and at J to 4 bases, leaving 11 bases not matched to a gene. Per germline, CDR1 SGHRS and CDR2 YFSETQ. This chain's CDR3 is CASSLDVQGAFSGANVLTF. In DNA form, the CDR3 reads TGCGCCAGCAGCTTGGACGTACAGGGGGCCTTTTCAGGGGCCAACGTCCTGACTTTC.

V and J are TRBV5-5 and TRBJ2-6, with D unclear. Between the trimmed V and J ends, which lost 0 bases and 4 bases, there was a span of 5 bases. The CDR3 is made up of 14 amino acids. The germline CDR1 and CDR2 sequences are SGHKS and YYEKEE (reference sequence). Here the CDR3 reads CASSLVAGANVLTF. In DNA, the CDR3 is TGTGCCAGCAGCTTGGTGGCCGGGGCCAACGTCCTGACTTTC.

With respect to this clone: The sample holds other DNA sequences that translate to the same CDR3. The chain couples TRBV28 to TRBJ1-2; tentative D call: TRBD1 (5 bases). CDR1 is MDHEN, CDR2 SYDVKM, per germline. There are 15 residues in the CDR3. V gave up 5 bases and J gave up 8 bases, with 21 bases separating them. CDR3 residues: CASSLLRGEGGGYTF. The CDR3 DNA reads TGTGCCAGCAGTCTGCTCCGGGGCGAGGGAGGCGGCTACACCTTC.

The chain joins TRBV19 to TRBJ2-2; possibly TRBD2 for D (7 bases). V was clipped by 2 bases and J by 3 bases, with 16 bases between them. The CDR3 runs to 17 residues. Germline V CDR1 and CDR2: LNHDA, SQIVND (reference sequence). The CDR3 DNA reads TGTGCCAGTAGTATATGGGGGGGCAGGGAGGACACCGGGGAGCTGTTTTTT. It translates to CASSIWGGREDTGELFF. Together with reference TRBV19 and TRBJ2-2, the CDR3 gives the full variable domain: DGGITQSPKYLFRKEGQNVTLSCEQNLNHDAMYWYRQDPGQGLRLIYYSQIVNDFQKGDIAEGYSVSREKKESFPLTVTSAQKNPTAFYLCASSIWGGREDTGELFFGEGSRLTVL.

The V and J genes are TRBV2 and TRBJ1-2; TRBD1 aligns across 7 bases. The CDR3 consists of 16 residues. The germline V gene has CDR1 SNHLY and CDR2 FYNNEI. Unmatched junction bases numbered 16, after V lost 6 bases and J lost 6 bases. The CDR3 here is CASSEIRDRSYDGYTF. For the CDR3, the DNA is TGTGCCAGCAGCGAGATCCGGGACAGAAGTTACGATGGCTACACCTTC.

This rearrangement joins TRBV11-3 to TRBJ1-1; D is possibly TRBD1 (6 bases). The CDR3 runs to 17 residues. The ends were cut back, 5 bases at V and 4 bases at J, with 23 bases in the middle. Germline-derived CDR1 and CDR2 are SGHNT and YENEEA. The CDR3, as DNA: TGTGCCAGCAGCCCCGTAGGTGGAAGTCCAGGGGCCACTGAAGCTTTCTTT. The encoded protein is CASSPVGGSPGATEAFF. Full variable domain (rest looked up from reference TRBV11-3 and TRBJ1-1): EAGVVQSPRYKIIEKKQPVAFWCNPISGHNTLYWYLQNLGQGPELLIRYENEEAVDDSQLPKDRFSAERLKGVDSTLKIQPAELGDSAVYLCASSPVGGSPGATEAFFGQGTRLTVV.

This chain connects TRBV6-6 to TRBJ1-5; no firm D call. Looked up from germline, CDR1 is MNHNY and CDR2 is SVGAGI (reference sequence). Trimming stripped 2 bases from V and 6 bases from J, with 11 bases between. The CDR3 length is 14 residues. DNA for the CDR3: TGTGCCAGCAGTTACCCCGAGGATAGTCAGCCCCAGCATTTT. Residues: CASSYPEDSQPQHF.

The chain employs TRBV24-1 and TRBJ2-1; 7 bases align to TRBD2. The CDR3 sequence is 16 residues long. The germline gives CDR1 KGHDR, CDR2 SFDVKD. J lost 3 bases, V lost 4 bases, and 8 bases had no gene match. The CDR3 DNA is TGTGCCACCAGTGACCCCAGCGGGGACGACTACAATGAGCAGTTCTTC. As protein: CATSDPSGDDYNEQFF.

V and J are TRBV6-2 or TRBV6-3 and TRBJ2-1, with a possible D match to TRBD1 (7 bases). In germline, CDR1 is MNHEY, CDR2 SVGEGT. This CDR3 has 18 amino acids. Trimming pared 4 bases from V and 3 bases from J, leaving 22 bases between. The CDR3 sequence: CASSFGAGRRGIYNEQFF. CDR3 bases: TGTGCCAGCAGTTTTGGGGCGGGGCGCAGGGGGATCTACAATGAGCAGTTCTTC.